Presented here are 27 T cell receptor beta chains from one specimen sequenced in a study of blood T cell repertoires in COVID-19. Here immunoSEQ multiplex PCR was the method, and the copy in TCRdb shows in-frame clones only, minus some. The sample yields more than 150,000 clones, about 82% seen once. Material: peripheral blood. The receptors here all came from a woman aged 30 to 39 with acute or convalescent COVID-19.

V gene TRBV28 combines with J gene TRBJ2-1, with TRBD2 as a possible D gene (6 bases). This CDR3 is 14 amino acids long. Trimming took 6 bases from V and 3 from J, leaving 12 bases between them. Per the germline V gene, CDR1 is MDHEN and CDR2 is SYDVKM. This CDR3 is CASSGTPNYNEQFF. The CDR3 DNA reads as TGTGCCAGCAGCGGGACTCCTAACTACAATGAGCAGTTCTTC.

The chain has TRBV6-6 and TRBJ1-1; D not certain. Trimming left V 6 bases short and J 9 bases short, with 11 bases between. This CDR3 contains 11 residues. Germline V gene sequence: CDR1 MNHNY, CDR2 SVGAGI (reference sequence). The CDR3 region has the DNA TGTGCCAGCAGCCCCGACTTAAAAGCTTTCTTT. Its protein product is CASSPDLKAFF.

This chain joins TRBV14 and TRBJ1-2; D is ambiguous. The CDR3 has 16 amino acids. V was shortened by 0 bases and J by 13 bases, with 24 bases between the two germline ends. The germline CDR1 and CDR2 sequences are SGHDN and FVKESK. The CDR3 loop is CASSQDRYSGGEECTF. CDR3 nucleotide sequence: TGTGCCAGCAGCCAAGATCGGTACAGCGGCGGGGAAGAGTGCACCTTC.

The gene calls are TRBV6-2 or TRBV6-3 and TRBJ2-1, with 16 bases identical to TRBD2. CDR3 length: 19 residues. V lost 4 bases and J lost 0; bases outside the gene matches: 6. The germline V gene has CDR1 MNHEY and CDR2 SVGEGT. CDR3 sequence: CASSWPGLAGGSSYNEQFF. Here the CDR3 DNA reads TGTGCCAGCAGTTGGCCGGGACTAGCGGGGGGGAGCTCCTACAATGAGCAGTTCTTC.

J is TRBJ2-1 and V is TRBV7-3; 15 positions agree with TRBD2. The germline V gene has CDR1 SGHTA and CDR2 FQGTGA. Trimming took 2 bases from V and 7 from J; bases not matched to a gene: 6. CDR3 length equals 17 residues. CDR3 sequence: CASSLGLAGGPKNEQFF. For the CDR3, the DNA is TGTGCCAGCAGCTTAGGACTAGCGGGGGGGCCGAAGAATGAGCAGTTCTTC.

The chain carries TRBV28 and TRBJ2-3; 9 nucleotides line up with TRBD1. Per the germline V gene, CDR1 is MDHEN and CDR2 is SYDVKM. V dropped 5 bases and J dropped 4; count of bases not matched to a gene: 1. This CDR3 has 13 residues. The CDR3 region is CASSGQGPDTQYF. DNA for the CDR3: TGTGCCAGCAGTGGACAGGGGCCAGATACGCAGTATTTT.

The V and J genes are TRBV7-2 and TRBJ2-5; TRBD2 matches at 7 bases. V dropped 4 bases and J dropped 4; count of bases not matched to a gene: 3. CDR1 is SGHTA and CDR2 is FQGNSA in the germline V gene. The CDR3 runs to 13 residues. CDR3 bases: TGTGCCAGCAGCTGGGGGGGAGGAGAGACCCAGTACTTC. This codes for CASSWGGGETQYF.

The chain joins TRBV11-3 to TRBJ2-2, with D perhaps TRBD1 (6 bases). The CDR3 contains 14 residues. The ends were cut back, 1 base at V and 7 bases at J, with 10 bases in the middle. Germline V lookup: CDR1 SGHNT, CDR2 YENEEA. In DNA, the CDR3 is TGTGCCAGCAGCTTAGGCAGGGGAAGCGGGGAGCTGTTTTTT. Translating it yields CASSLGRGSGELFF.

This sequence joins TRBV10-3 and TRBJ1-1; TRBD1 agrees at 10 bases. CDR3 size: 14 residues. V was clipped by 6 bases and J by 4 bases; unmatched bases: 5. Germline V gives CDR1 ENHRY, CDR2 SYGVKD. This chain's CDR3 is CAIRPGQGITEAFF. The DNA for the CDR3 is TGTGCCATCAGGCCGGGACAGGGGATCACTGAAGCTTTCTTT.

The V and J genes are TRBV5-1 and TRBJ2-3, with D tentatively TRBD1 (5 bases). V shed 4 bases and J shed 4 bases, with 16 bases lying between them. CDR3 size: 15 residues. Germline V gene data show CDR1 as SGHRS and CDR2 as YFSETQ. CDR3 bases: TGCGCCAGCAGCCGTCAGGGAAGTAATTCAGATACGCAGTATTTT. Its translation: CASSRQGSNSDTQYF.

This clone was picked up one time. The J gene is TRBJ1-1, the V gene TRBV11-2, with 8 bases fitting TRBD1. Germline loops: CDR1 SGHAT, CDR2 FQNNGV. The length of the CDR3 is 12 residues. V dropped 2 bases and J dropped 14; count of bases not matched to a gene: 7. CDR3 loop: CASSLLVQGVFF. The CDR3 DNA is TGTGCCAGCAGCTTATTGGTACAGGGGGTCTTCTTT.

This rearrangement joins TRBV28 to TRBJ2-7; 9 nucleotides line up with TRBD1. With V trimmed by 6 bases and J by 6 bases, 12 bases remained unmatched. The CDR3 runs to 15 residues. Germline V lookup: CDR1 MDHEN, CDR2 SYDVKM. The CDR3 is CASSVRGQGYREQYF. CDR3 bases: TGTGCCAGCAGCGTGAGGGGACAGGGCTACCGCGAGCAGTACTTC.

The chain recombines TRBV3-1 (or the pseudogene TRBV3-2) with TRBJ1-2; D is perhaps TRBD1 (6 bases). Germline V gene data show CDR1 as LGHDT and CDR2 as YNNKEL (reference sequence). This CDR3 is built from 17 residues. The V gene lost 4 bases and the J gene lost 6 bases, with 24 bases spanning the gap. As DNA, the CDR3 is TGTGCCAGCAGCCTGGAGACATTAAAACAGGGTCTTGATGGCTACACCTTC. Translated, it gives CASSLETLKQGLDGYTF.

The genes are TRBV12-3 or TRBV12-4 and TRBJ1-2, with 9 bases fitting TRBD1. The length of the CDR3 is 13 residues. With V trimmed by 1 base and J by 8 bases, 2 bases remained unmatched. The CDR3 DNA sequence: TGTGCCAGCAGTTTAGGAACAGGGGGCGGCTACACCTTC. It encodes CASSLGTGGGYTF.

The chain has TRBV5-6 and TRBJ1-2; 7 nucleotides agree with TRBD1. The CDR3 has 13 amino acids. Germline V gene sequence: CDR1 SGHDT, CDR2 YYEEEE. Losses at the gene ends were 4 bases for V and 5 bases for J; bases not matched to a gene: 5. The CDR3 DNA reads as TGTGCCAGCAGCCCGGGGACAGCTTATGGCTACACCTTC. Protein sequence: CASSPGTAYGYTF.

This rearrangement joins TRBV2 to TRBJ2-5; 8 bases line up with TRBD2. The CDR3 runs 13 residues. V dropped 7 bases and J dropped 5; count of bases not matched to a gene: 6. Germline values: CDR1 SNHLY, CDR2 FYNNEI. The CDR3 sequence is CASTRRGGETQYF. The CDR3 nucleotides are TGTGCCAGCACACGCCGGGGGGGTGAGACCCAGTACTTC.

For the CDR3, the DNA is TGTGCCAGCAGTTTATCCCTCCTAGCTGCCCTAAAAGAGACCCAGTACTTC. Its translation: CASSLSLLAALKETQYF. The chain carries TRBV28 and TRBJ2-5, with TRBD2 as a possible D gene (5 bases). Germline assignment: CDR1 MDHEN and CDR2 SYDVKM. V was cut by 1 base and J by 3 bases, with 18 bases left in between. CDR3 size: 17 residues. Full variable domain (missing parts from reference TRBV28 and TRBJ2-5): DVKVTQSSRYLVKRTGEKVFLECVQDMDHENMFWYRQDPGLGLRLIYFSYDVKMKEKGDIPEGYSVSREKKERFSLILESASTNQTSMYLCASSLSLLAALKETQYFGPGTRLLVL.

This chain links TRBV27 with TRBJ2-3, with D perhaps matching TRBD2 (6 bases). The ends were cut back, 2 bases at V and 6 bases at J, with 15 bases in the middle. This CDR3 has 15 amino acids. Germline V gene sequence: CDR1 MNHEY, CDR2 SMNVEV (reference sequence). CDR3 DNA sequence: TGTGCCAGCAGTTTAACCGGGACTCCGGCGGATACGCAGTATTTT. Translation: CASSLTGTPADTQYF.

This chain's CDR3 is CATSRLRDSSYEQYF. The CDR3 DNA reads TGTGCCACCAGCAGACTACGGGACAGCTCCTACGAGCAGTACTTC. The chain employs TRBV15 and TRBJ2-7; TRBD1 aligns across 7 bases. This CDR3 is 15 amino acids long. With 2 bases clipped from V and 0 bases from J, the junction kept 4 bases outside the gene matches. The germline CDR1 and CDR2 sequences are LNHNV and YYDKDF (reference sequence).

The V gene is TRBV30, the J gene TRBJ2-5, with 8 bases fitting TRBD2. With 8 bases clipped from V and 5 bases from J, the junction kept 7 bases outside the gene matches. Germline assignment: CDR1 GTSNPN and CDR2 SVGIG (reference sequence). The CDR3 is 12 amino acids. The CDR3 DNA sequence: TGTGCCACAACGGGGGGGGGCGAGACCCAGTACTTC. This codes for CATTGGGETQYF.

CDR3 residues: CASSQAGGRENTEAFF. The CDR3 DNA reads as TGTGCCAGCAGCCAAGCGGGTGGTCGGGAGAACACTGAAGCTTTCTTT. V is TRBV3-1 (or the pseudogene TRBV3-2) and J is TRBJ1-1, with D hard to call. There are 16 residues in the CDR3. V was clipped by 1 base and J by 1 base, with 13 bases between them. From germline, CDR1 is LGHDT and CDR2 YNNKEL (reference sequence).

V gene TRBV6-4 combines with J gene TRBJ2-3; 9 positions agree with TRBD2. CDR3 length: 15 amino acids. Germline V gene data show CDR1 as MRHNA and CDR2 as SNTAGT. With V trimmed by 0 bases and J by 2 bases, 0 bases remained unmatched. In nucleotides, the CDR3 is TGTGCCAGCAGTGACTCGGGACTAGCCACAGATACGCAGTATTTT. This sequence encodes CASSDSGLATDTQYF.

This chain uses TRBV7-8 with TRBJ2-1; TRBD2 is a possible D gene (5 bases). V gave up 8 bases and J gave up 3 bases, with 11 bases separating them. Germline V lookup: CDR1 SGHVS, CDR2 FQNEAQ. The CDR3 contains 13 residues. In DNA form, the CDR3 reads TGTGCCAGCCATGGACTGAACTACAATGAGCAGTTCTTC. Protein: CASHGLNYNEQFF.

V is TRBV27 and J is TRBJ2-7, with 10 bases aligning to TRBD2. Per the germline V gene, CDR1 is MNHEY and CDR2 is SMNVEV (reference sequence). The junction had 9 bases not matched to a gene; V was cut back by 3 bases and J by 4 bases. The CDR3 covers 16 residues. CDR3 amino acids: CASSFSSGSSWYEQYF. DNA for the CDR3: TGTGCCAGCAGTTTTTCTAGCGGGAGTTCGTGGTACGAGCAGTACTTC.

The chain carries TRBV14 and TRBJ2-7, with D unclear. The CDR3 totals 16 residues. Germline values: CDR1 SGHDN, CDR2 FVKESK. The V end lost 0 bases, the J end lost 2 bases, and 14 bases lay between the germline ends. The CDR3 loop is CASSQDLTSHPYEQYF. The CDR3 DNA reads TGTGCCAGCAGCCAAGATCTGACTTCCCATCCCTACGAGCAGTACTTC.

This rearrangement joins TRBV11-1 to TRBJ2-2; 7 bases are shared with TRBD2. J lost 6 bases, V lost 6 bases, and 1 base had no gene match. The CDR3 runs to 12 residues. The germline gives CDR1 SGHAT, CDR2 FQDESV (reference sequence). The CDR3 here is CASSRGAGELFF. The CDR3 region has the DNA TGTGCCAGCAGTCGGGGGGCCGGGGAGCTGTTTTTT. Combining the CDR3 with reference TRBV11-1 and TRBJ2-2 gives the whole variable domain EAEVAQSPRYKITEKSQAVAFWCDPISGHATLYWYRQILGQGPELLVQFQDESVVDDSQLPKDRFSAERLKGVDSTLKIQPAELGDSAMYLCASSRGAGELFFGEGSRLTVL.

At least ten counts were recorded for this clone. V and J are TRBV7-9 and TRBJ2-2, with D unclear. The germline V gene encodes CDR1 SEHNR and CDR2 FQNEAQ (reference sequence). Trimming left V 2 bases short and J 8 bases short, with 9 bases between. This CDR3 region has 13 residues. CDR3 bases: TGTGCCAGCAGCTTATTAGTCGAAGGGGAGCTGTTTTTT. Its protein product is CASSLLVEGELFF.